This TCR beta chain was documented in a study of HIV-infected patients and healthy controls. The CDR3 covers 14 residues. The germline V gene encodes CDR1 SGHNT and CDR2 YENEEA. V gave up 5 bases and J gave up 0 bases, with 8 bases separating them. Each CDR3 protein is one row after TCRdb ran MiXCR on the 5' RACE reads. Among about 17,000 distinct CDR3 sequences listed, less than 20% were seen once. The sample holds many counts of this clonotype. The sequence derives from a human donor in good health. The sequenced sample consisted of CD8+ T cells from blood. The chain carries TRBV11-3 and TRBJ2-4; no reliable D call. CDR3 in DNA: TGTGCCAGCAGCCCTGGGATAGCCAAAAACATTCAGTACTTC. Translation gives CASSPGIAKNIQYF.